This TCR beta chain was sequenced in a study of CD8 T cells in Susac syndrome. RNA, at about 0.45 to 1 ug, was reverse transcribed with random hexamers. The method of amplification for TCR beta CDR3 was immunoSEQ multiplex PCR, covering 54 Vbeta and 13 Jbeta. TCRdb analysed the immunoSEQ multiplex PCR reads with MiXCR anew, one entry per CDR3 protein. The repertoire holds approximately 120,000 distinct CDR3 sequences, with about 90% as singletons. The CDR3 is 14 amino acids. The V gene lost 5 bases and the J gene lost 5 bases, with 18 bases spanning the gap. Germline V gene data show CDR1 as DFQATT and CDR2 as SNEGSKA (reference sequence). On this clonotype: What it binds is not known.

Study findings and constraints: The authors acknowledged that the study's TCR sequencing and HLA analysis involved relatively few individuals.

This sequence originates from a human donor with multiple sclerosis. Sequencing was carried out using CD8+ T cells from PBMCs. V gene TRBV20-1 combines with J gene TRBJ2-5; D gene unclear. CDR3 in amino acids: CSALLGQVWETQYF. Here the CDR3 DNA reads TGCAGTGCTCTATTAGGTCAGGTGTGGGAGACCCAGTACTTC.